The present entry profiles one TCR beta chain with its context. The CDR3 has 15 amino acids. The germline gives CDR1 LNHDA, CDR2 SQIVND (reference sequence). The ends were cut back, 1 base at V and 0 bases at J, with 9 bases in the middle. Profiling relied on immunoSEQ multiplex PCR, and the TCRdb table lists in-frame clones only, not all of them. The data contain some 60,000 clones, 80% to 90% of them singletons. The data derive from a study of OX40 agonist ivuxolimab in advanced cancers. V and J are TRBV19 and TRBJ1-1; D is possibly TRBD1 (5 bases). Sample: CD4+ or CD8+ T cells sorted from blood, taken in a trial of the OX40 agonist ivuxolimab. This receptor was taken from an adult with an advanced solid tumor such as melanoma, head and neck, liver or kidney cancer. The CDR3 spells CASSIGRGLNTEAFF. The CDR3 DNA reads TGTGCCAGTAGTATAGGCCGGGGCTTGAACACTGAAGCTTTCTTT. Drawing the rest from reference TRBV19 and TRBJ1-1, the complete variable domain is DGGITQSPKYLFRKEGQNVTLSCEQNLNHDAMYWYRQDPGQGLRLIYYSQIVNDFQKGDIAEGYSVSREKKESFPLTVTSAQKNPTAFYLCASSIGRGLNTEAFFGQGTRLTVV.